A selection of T cell receptor beta chains follows, all from one sample in a study of shared clonotypes between healthy human individuals. Produced via immunoSEQ multiplex PCR; TCRdb's table is partial and in-frame only. The data show more than 900,000 clones, with roughly 74% seen just once and under 0.8% held by the top ten. The sample comprised memory CD4+ T cells from PBMCs. These receptors came from a man between 18 and 35 years old in good health. Some clones in this sample may be carry-over from other donors' samples. The CDR3 runs from the conserved cysteine through the conserved F or W. D genes are given only for firm matches. Only part of the rows carry a size: once, few, many, or a class if the clone is expanded.

clone_size: .
v_call: TRBV27
d_call: .
j_call: TRBJ1-2
cdr3_aa: CASSLSGTGVYGYTF
cdr3_nt: TGTGCCAGCAGTTTATCTGGGACGGGAGTCTATGGCTACACCTTC

clone_size: .
v_call: TRBV28
d_call: TRBD1
j_call: TRBJ1-2
cdr3_aa: CASSSPGTGKNYGYTF
cdr3_nt: TGTGCCAGCAGTTCCCCAGGGACAGGAAAAAACTATGGCTACACCTTC

clone_size: .
v_call: TRBV5-6
d_call: .
j_call: TRBJ2-5
cdr3_aa: CASSSQETQYF
cdr3_nt: TGTGCCAGCAGCTCGCAAGAGACCCAGTACTTC

clone_size: .
v_call: TRBV5-4
d_call: TRBD1
j_call: TRBJ1-5
cdr3_aa: CASSLEKGQGKDF
cdr3_nt: TGTGCCAGCAGCTTGGAGAAGGGACAGGGTAAAGATTTT

clone_size: .
v_call: TRBV7-6
d_call: TRBD1
j_call: TRBJ2-4
cdr3_aa: CASSAGTGANIQYF
cdr3_nt: TGTGCCAGCAGCGCCGGGACAGGGGCGAACATTCAGTACTTC

clone_size: .
v_call: TRBV28
d_call: .
j_call: TRBJ2-6
cdr3_aa: CASSPTGSGANVLTF
cdr3_nt: TGTGCCAGCAGTCCGACGGGTTCTGGGGCCAACGTCCTGACTTTC

clone_size: .
v_call: TRBV5-1
d_call: .
j_call: TRBJ2-7
cdr3_aa: CASSWEGGSAYEQYF
cdr3_nt: TGCGCCAGCAGCTGGGAAGGGGGTTCTGCCTACGAGCAGTACTTC

clone_size: .
v_call: TRBV2
d_call: .
j_call: TRBJ1-3
cdr3_aa: CASSEESGNTIYF
cdr3_nt: TGTGCCAGCAGTGAAGAGTCTGGAAACACCATATATTTT

clone_size: .
v_call: TRBV10-3
d_call: .
j_call: TRBJ1-1
cdr3_aa: CAISEWNGQGTEAFF
cdr3_nt: TGTGCCATCAGTGAGTGGAACGGCCAGGGGACTGAAGCTTTCTTT

clone_size: once
v_call: TRBV9
d_call: .
j_call: TRBJ2-2
cdr3_aa: CASSAWTVNTGELFF
cdr3_nt: TGTGCCAGCAGCGCCTGGACGGTCAACACCGGGGAGCTGTTTTTT

clone_size: .
v_call: TRBV25-1
d_call: .
j_call: TRBJ2-5
cdr3_aa: CASSEYILGSETQYF
cdr3_nt: TGTGCCAGCAGTGAATACATATTGGGGTCCGAGACCCAGTACTTC

clone_size: .
v_call: TRBV7-2
d_call: .
j_call: TRBJ1-5
cdr3_aa: CASAVGFGQPQHF
cdr3_nt: TGTGCCTCAGCGGTAGGTTTTGGTCAGCCCCAGCATTTT

clone_size: .
v_call: TRBV5-4
d_call: .
j_call: TRBJ2-1
cdr3_aa: CASSSERAYNEQFF
cdr3_nt: TGTGCCAGCAGCTCGGAGCGCGCCTACAATGAGCAGTTCTTC

clone_size: .
v_call: TRBV5-1
d_call: .
j_call: TRBJ1-5
cdr3_aa: CASSLAGWAGQPQHF
cdr3_nt: TGCGCCAGCAGCTTGGCAGGATGGGCTGGACAGCCCCAGCATTTT